This T cell receptor beta chain was recorded in a study of control samples from healthy donors and cancer patients. The assay was immunoSEQ multiplex PCR, and TCRdb's table has in-frame clones only and misses some. Of 150,000 or so clones detected, about nine tenths appear once; the ten largest clones hold around 2.1%. The CDR3 has 17 amino acids. V dropped 4 bases and J dropped 4 bases, with 22 bases sitting between them. Germline V gives CDR1 GTSNPN, CDR2 SVGIG (reference sequence). This receptor was identified in a woman between 50 and 59 years old in good health. The chain links TRBV30 to TRBJ2-2; the D is unclear. The specimen was blood. The CDR3 DNA is TGTGCCTGGACGAGACACGGGCTTACGAGTAGCACCGGGGAGCTGTTTTTT. Amino acid sequence: CAWTRHGLTSSTGELFF.